This T cell receptor (beta chain) stems from a study of cytomegalovirus exposure and HLA in healthy donors. Concerning this clone: Its antigen is as yet unknown.

This CDR3 comprises 15 residues. The trim removed 0 bases at V and 0 bases at J, leaving 0 bases unmatched. Germline CDR1 reads MGHRA; CDR2 reads YSYEKL. The PCR had 60 Vbeta and 13 Jbeta primers. The authors' processing: It was a later analysis that counted approximately 81 million unique TCR beta chains, of which 8.5 million to 12 million were shared. Profiled with immunoSEQ multiplex PCR; TCRdb holds only in-frame clones, not every one. V, J and clone size derive from that table, while D and trimming were established from the DNA sequence. This sample has just under 95,000 clones; over 70% occur once, and the top ten carry about 1.2%. Whole-study findings and limits: The study recorded 160 or so TCR beta chains that were cytomegalovirus-associated. One cluster of highly shared sequence variants probably arose as a sequencing artifact.

This sequence originates from a girl aged 2-10 years in good health and CMV-seropositive. What was sequenced was PBMCs. V and J are TRBV4-1 and TRBJ1-2, with 8 positions matching TRBD1. For the CDR3, the DNA is TGCGCCAGCAGCCAAGAGACAGGGGCTAACTATGGCTACACCTTC. It is translated as CASSQETGANYGYTF.